This TCR beta chain derives from a study of T and B cells in COVID-19 patients. For the study at large: Of under 25 active-infection patients, about a dozen were critically ill with mechanical ventilation or extracorporeal membrane oxygenation. About 90% of the roughly 20 active-infection patients had comorbidities associated with unfavorable COVID-19 outcome.

The study, taken as a whole, reports: Symptomatic-phase blood samples from mildly ill patients and early samples from severe cases were scarce. Sorted SARS-CoV-2-responsive or tetramer+ T cells and CD4+, regulatory and CD8+ subsets were not yet sequenced.

Multiplex PCR with BIOMED2 TRB-A/B primer pools amplified TRB rearrangements. From the multiplex PCR reads, TCRdb called clonotypes with MiXCR, one entry per CDR3 protein. The repertoire includes about 860 distinct CDR3 sequences, just over 20% of them detected once, and 68% sits in the top ten. This clonotype rates as medium-sized. Its antigen remains unidentified. V was clipped by 3 bases and J by 7 bases; unmatched bases: 9. The CDR3 length is 15 residues. Each TRB amplification used roughly 250-550 ng of genomic DNA from blood. This clonotype was sampled from a human donor with active COVID-19. The sequenced sample consisted of blood. The V gene is TRBV12-3 or TRBV12-4, the J gene TRBJ2-1; 7 bases fit TRBD2. The CDR3 nucleotides read TGTGCCAGCAGTTTTAAGGACGGGGGGAGGAATGAGCAGTTCTTC. This encodes CASSFKDGGRNEQFF.